Listed here are 9 T cell receptor beta chains from one sample, sequenced in a study of T cells in Graves' hyperthyroidism and ophthalmopathy. The investigators amplified TCR beta CDR3 regions from RNA transcripts. The TCR CDR3 first-round RT-PCR relied on the HTBI primer set. One entry per CDR3 protein, called by TCRdb with MiXCR from the multiplex PCR reads. This sample yields about 350,000 distinct CDR3 sequences, of which approximately 15% are seen a single time; about 26% belongs to the top ten. The sequencing input was blood. The receptor set was obtained from a woman in her thirties with Graves' hyperthyroidism.

The J gene is TRBJ1-5, the V gene TRBV20-1; D call uncertain. The CDR3 consists of 15 residues. With 2 bases removed from V and 4 bases from J, the gap between germline ends came to 15 bases. CDR1 DFQATT and CDR2 SNEGSKA come from the germline V gene (reference sequence). The CDR3 bases are TGCAGTGCTAGACCCGGTTTCCTGGGGAATCAGCCCCAGCATTTT. Translated: CSARPGFLGNQPQHF.

This clonotype has at least ten counts. V is TRBV7-9 and J is TRBJ2-7, with 7 bases that match TRBD2. The CDR3 consists of 14 residues. After removal of 0 bases from V and 5 bases from J, the junction contained 4 bases not matched to a gene. Germline loops: CDR1 SEHNR, CDR2 FQNEAQ (reference sequence). CDR3 DNA: TGTGCCAGCAGCTTAGCGCGGGAGTTAAACGAGCAGTACTTC. It specifies CASSLARELNEQYF.

This clonotype showed up many times. In DNA form, the CDR3 reads TGTGCCAGCAGTTCGGCTAACTACAATGAGCAGTTCTTC. Protein sequence: CASSSANYNEQFF. The genes are TRBV6-1 and TRBJ2-1; unclear D gene. V lost 5 bases and J 3 bases, leaving 8 bases between the germline ends. Germline V gene lookup returns CDR1 MNHNS and CDR2 SASEGT. The CDR3 is made up of 13 amino acids.

The sample holds a few counts of this clonotype. J is TRBJ2-2 and V is TRBV19; D is unclear. Germline V gene lookup returns CDR1 LNHDA and CDR2 SQIVND (reference sequence). Deletions cut 3 bases from V and 5 bases from J, with 13 bases between. This CDR3 has 15 residues. The CDR3, as DNA: TGTGCCAGTAGTATCCGAGTCAGATTGACCGGGGAGCTGTTTTTT. This codes for CASSIRVRLTGELFF.

Only one count was recorded for this clonotype. The chain combines TRBV7-3 with TRBJ2-4, with 7 bases identical to TRBD1. Trimming took 5 bases from V and 5 from J; bases not matched to a gene: 9. Germline CDR1 is SGHTA and CDR2 is FQGTGA. The CDR3 contains 15 residues. The CDR3 here is CASSTLGTDQNIQYF. The CDR3 DNA follows: TGTGCCAGCAGCACCTTGGGGACAGACCAAAACATTCAGTACTTC.

This clonotype was counted a few times. The chain links TRBV6-1 to TRBJ1-2; D gene unclear. Germline values: CDR1 MNHNS, CDR2 SASEGT. V was trimmed by 0 bases and J by 1 base, leaving 6 bases between them. CDR3 length: 14 residues. The CDR3 loop is CASSEATGNYGYTF. The CDR3 nucleotides read TGTGCCAGCAGTGAAGCCACGGGTAACTATGGCTACACCTTC.

This clonotype has only a few counts. This chain uses TRBV20-1 with TRBJ2-1; the D gene could be TRBD1 or TRBD2 (5 bases each). Germline CDR1 and CDR2: DFQATT and SNEGSKA (reference sequence). Between the trimmed V and J ends, which lost 3 bases and 0 bases, there was a span of 9 bases. The CDR3 sequence is 14 residues long. The CDR3 reads CSASKGPSYNEQFF. CDR3 nucleotides: TGCAGTGCTAGTAAGGGACCCTCCTACAATGAGCAGTTCTTC.

J is TRBJ1-2 and V is TRBV6-1; D possibly corresponds to TRBD1 (5 bases). Germline values: CDR1 MNHNS, CDR2 SASEGT. V lost 3 bases, J lost 4 bases, and 12 bases lay in between. This CDR3 region has 14 residues. DNA of the CDR3: TGTGCCAGCAGTGATCAGGGTATCGGCTATGGCTACACCTTC. Encoded protein: CASSDQGIGYGYTF.

This clonotype was picked up a small number of times. This chain's CDR3 is CASSAAPGLRLVGPGELFF. The CDR3 nucleotides are TGTGCCAGCAGCGCTGCTCCCGGCCTGCGCTTAGTGGGCCCCGGGGAGCTGTTTTTT. The chain couples TRBV9 to TRBJ2-2; D not resolved. This CDR3 spans 19 amino acids. The V and J ends lost 3 bases and 6 bases respectively, with 27 bases between them. Germline loops: CDR1 SGDLS, CDR2 YYNGEE.